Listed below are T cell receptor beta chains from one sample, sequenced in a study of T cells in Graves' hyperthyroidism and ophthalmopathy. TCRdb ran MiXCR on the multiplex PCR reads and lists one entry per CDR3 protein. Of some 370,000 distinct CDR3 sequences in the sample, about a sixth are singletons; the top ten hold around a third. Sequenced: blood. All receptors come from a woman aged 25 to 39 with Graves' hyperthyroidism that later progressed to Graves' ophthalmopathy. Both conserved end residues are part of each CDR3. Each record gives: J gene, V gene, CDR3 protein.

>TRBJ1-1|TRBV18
CASSPRTGGGEAFF
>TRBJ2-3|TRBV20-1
CSAKTGTTDTQYF
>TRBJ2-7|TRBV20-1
CSARSRGPAAYEQYF
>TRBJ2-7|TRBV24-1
CATSDFGQVTSGRACSYEQYF
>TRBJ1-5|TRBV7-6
CASSLEAGGSNQPQHF
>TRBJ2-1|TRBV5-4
CASSLAGPTYNEQFF
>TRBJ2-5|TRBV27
CASSLLGRGTQYF
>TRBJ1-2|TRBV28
CASSDIYSNYGYTF
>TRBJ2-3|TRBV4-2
CASSQGQKGITDTQYF
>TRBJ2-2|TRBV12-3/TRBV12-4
CASTPIRGNGELFF
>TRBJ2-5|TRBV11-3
CASSVSPRDKTQYF
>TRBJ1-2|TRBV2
CASSDSRHNYGYTF
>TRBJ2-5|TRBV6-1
CASSYGTAQETQYF
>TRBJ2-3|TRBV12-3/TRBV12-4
CASSFRLAGDTQYF
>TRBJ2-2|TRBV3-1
CASTVAGETGELFF
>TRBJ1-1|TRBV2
CASSERGGHDTEAFF
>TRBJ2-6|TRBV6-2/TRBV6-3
CASRRIGLGGANVLTF
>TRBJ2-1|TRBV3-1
CASSQARGPQFF
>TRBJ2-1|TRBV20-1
CSARPTYRGSYNEQFF
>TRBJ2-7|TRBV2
CASSEGSGGLTYYEQYF
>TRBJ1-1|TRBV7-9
CASSPDRAEAFF
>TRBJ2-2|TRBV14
CASSQGRVAGITGELFF
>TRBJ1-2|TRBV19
CASRKPDGVRHGYTF
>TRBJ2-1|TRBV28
CASSFLALRTSYNEQFF
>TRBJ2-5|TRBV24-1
CATSDRIGQETQYF
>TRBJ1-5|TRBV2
CASNDLYSNQPQHF
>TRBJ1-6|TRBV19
CASSRVNSPLHF
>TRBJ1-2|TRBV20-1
CSASHDYGYTF
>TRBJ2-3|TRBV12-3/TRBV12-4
CASSPALAGGVDTQYF
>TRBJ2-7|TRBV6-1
CASRGTGHSYEQYF
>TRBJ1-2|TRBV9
CASSVGASRGYTF
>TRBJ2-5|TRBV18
CASSPKVGETQYF
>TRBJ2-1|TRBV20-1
CSASPAGGFNEQFF
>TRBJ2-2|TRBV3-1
CASSQESAGELFF
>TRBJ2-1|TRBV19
CASSVQGLGVAEEQFF
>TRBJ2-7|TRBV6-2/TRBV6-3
CASNPLAEYYEQYF
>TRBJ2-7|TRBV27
CASSPAVEHYEQYF
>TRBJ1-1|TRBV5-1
CASSSRQGEWTEAFF
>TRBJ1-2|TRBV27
CASSPVGQKNYGYTF
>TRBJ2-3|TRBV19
CASSIPSLSDTQYF